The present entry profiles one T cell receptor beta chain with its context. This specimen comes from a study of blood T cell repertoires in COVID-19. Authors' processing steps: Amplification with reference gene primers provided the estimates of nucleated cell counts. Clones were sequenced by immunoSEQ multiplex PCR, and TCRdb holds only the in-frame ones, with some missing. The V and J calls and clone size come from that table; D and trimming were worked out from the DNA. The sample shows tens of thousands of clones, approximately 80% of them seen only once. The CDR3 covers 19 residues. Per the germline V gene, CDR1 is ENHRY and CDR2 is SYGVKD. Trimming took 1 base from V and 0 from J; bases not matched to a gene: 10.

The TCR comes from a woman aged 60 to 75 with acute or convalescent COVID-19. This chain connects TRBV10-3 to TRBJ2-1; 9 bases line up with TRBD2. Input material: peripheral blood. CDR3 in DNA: TGTGCCATCAGTGAGTATGGTAGCGGGAGAAGAGGCTCCTACAATGAGCAGTTCTTC. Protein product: CAISEYGSGRRGSYNEQFF.